The entry below describes one T cell receptor (beta chain). Its antigen specificity is not known. Base qualities are not at hand, and no much larger clone is one base apart. Lesional scalp punch biopsies and peripheral blood were collected from alopecia areata patients. After PBMCs were isolated by density centrifugation and stained for CD3, CD4 and CD8, a FACSAria was used to sort CD4+ and CD8+ T cells. As part of a multicenter biomarker study, untreated alopecia areata patients were recruited. In several patients from the biomarker study, blood CD8+ T cells were sorted further into NKG2D-low and NKG2D-high fractions. These data come from a study of CD8+ T cells in alopecia areata (dated by TCRdb to 2016 to 2018). Describing the broader study: High-throughput TCRbeta sequencing was used to examine T cell clonal expansion in alopecia areata in both the C3H/HeJ mouse model and human patients. On the human side, TCRbeta sequencing was run on scalp tissue and on sorted CD4+ and CD8+ peripheral blood T cells from healthy controls and from alopecia areata patients with either patchy or totalis/universalis disease. Clonality in the scalp was compared among normal scalp (n=4), patchy alopecia areata scalp (n=8), and alopecia totalis/universalis scalp (n=8). RNA came from the PAXgene miRNA kit for fixed scalp, the miRNeasy kit for PBMCs, and the RNeasy kit for mouse skin. TCRbeta CDR3 regions were amplified by immunoSEQ multiplex PCR with 35 Vbeta forward and 13 Jbeta reverse primers.

General findings and caveats noted by the study authors: Compared with mice, TCR sequences shared between patients were less clear, possibly partly because of HLA diversity across the patient population. Lesional scalp, especially in alopecia totalis/universalis, showed higher clonality and more expanded CD8+ clones than normal scalp, suggesting antigenic drive. Unlike mouse skin, which is dominated by gammadelta T cells, normal human skin has resident alphabeta T cells that are also sequenced, and this complicates analysis of the scalp TCR repertoire.

The library was generated by the immunoSEQ multiplex PCR assay. To provide template for TCR sequencing, every sample had RNA extracted and reverse transcribed into cDNA. First-strand cDNA was synthesized with SuperScript III using a 2:1 mix of oligo-dT and random hexamers. A synthetic immune receptor repertoire was used to measure amplification bias, and any remaining bias was corrected computationally. In the authors' own workflow: Raw reads were preprocessed for error removal, and CDR3 was defined according to IMGT conventions as running from the conserved cysteine to phenylalanine. Clonality was calculated as 1 minus Shannon entropy normalized by log2 of the number of productive unique TCRs. Scalp TCRbeta sequences were cross-referenced with sorted blood CD4 and CD8 repertoires so that the CD4 or CD8 identity of scalp clones could be inferred. TCRdb stores this immuneACCESS table with in-frame sequences only. Part of the clones is absent; in the studies checked, under half of the shortfall reflects unresolved V genes, and no reason is known for the rest. V, J and clone size reflect that table, while D and trimming were determined from the DNA. In this sample the table shows tens of thousands of clones, around 80% of which occur a single time. The leading ten clones occupy about 19% of the sample.

The germline V gene yields MGHRA for CDR1 and YSYEKL for CDR2. Taken from cysteine to phenylalanine, the CDR3 has 15 residues. The sequence is cut down to CDR3 DNA, 45 bases in frame from base 1. V is shortened by 0 bases, J by 2 bases, and the region joining them spans 11 bases. The sequenced material came from NKG2D-low CD8+ T cells sorted from blood. In the paper's terms, the cell subset or site label means: sorted CD8+ NKG2D-low blood T cells. The receptor chain draws on TRBV4-1 and TRBJ2-7; the best D guess is TRBD1, with 5 bases matching. This TCR came from a human donor with alopecia areata. The CDR3 has the sequence CASSQEAGFTYEQYF. The nucleotide sequence is TGCGCCAGCAGCCAAGAGGCAGGGTTCACCTACGAGCAGTACTTC.